The 25 T cell receptor beta chains listed next were all sequenced from one sample in a study of blood T cells in healthy people across ages. Then a second PCR, running roughly 7 to 11 cycles, was carried out with a sample-barcoded 5' primer and a J-beta primer mix. TCRdb itself ran the 5' RACE reads through MiXCR, one entry per CDR3 protein. The sample lists over 500,000 distinct CDR3 sequences; approximately 52% were seen once. Material: blood. The receptor source for this set is a woman of 80 years or more in good health.

This clonotype came up many times. The J gene is TRBJ2-4, the V gene TRBV12-3 or TRBV12-4; D may be TRBD2 (6 bases). Trimming cost V 2 bases and J 0 bases, with 14 bases left between them. This CDR3 is built from 17 residues. CDR3 coding DNA: TGTGCCAGCAGTTTACAGGGTGGAGGGATAGCCAAAAACATTCAGTACTTC. Translation: CASSLQGGGIAKNIQYF.

The J gene is TRBJ1-6, the V gene TRBV20-1; D remains ambiguous. The V and J ends lost 4 bases and 2 bases respectively, with 9 bases between them. The CDR3 is 14 residues long. CDR1 and CDR2 from the germline V gene are DFQATT and SNEGSKA (reference sequence). CDR3 coding DNA: TGCAGTGCTAACCGAGCCCCCTATAATTCACCCCTCCACTTT. Translating it yields CSANRAPYNSPLHF.

The J gene is TRBJ1-2, the V gene TRBV6-6; TRBD1 is a possible D gene (5 bases). The V and J ends lost 2 bases and 3 bases respectively, with 13 bases between them. The CDR3 has 15 amino acids. From germline, CDR1 is MNHNY and CDR2 SVGAGI (reference sequence). The CDR3 sequence: CASSYQVGGDYGYTF. As DNA, the CDR3 is TGTGCCAGCAGTTACCAGGTGGGGGGGGACTATGGCTACACCTTC.

This clonotype was seen only once. The genes are TRBV20-1 and TRBJ2-3, with D perhaps being TRBD1 or TRBD2 (5 bases each). The CDR3 length is 16 residues. V lost 0 bases, J lost 0 bases, and 13 bases lay in between. Germline assignment: CDR1 DFQATT and CDR2 SNEGSKA (reference sequence). This chain's CDR3 is CSARDIGTPSTDTQYF. CDR3 DNA: TGCAGTGCTAGAGACATCGGGACGCCAAGCACAGATACGCAGTATTTT.

CDR3 bases: TGTGCCAGCAGCCACAGAACGGGACTAGCGGGGGGGACTTACAATGAGCAGTTCTTC. This translates into CASSHRTGLAGGTYNEQFF. The rearrangement joins TRBV11-1 to TRBJ2-1; 16 positions match TRBD2. V shed 5 bases, J shed 4 bases, and the junction held 11 bases outside the gene matches. The germline V gene encodes CDR1 SGHAT and CDR2 FQDESV (reference sequence). CDR3 size: 19 residues.

The chain links TRBV29-1 to TRBJ1-2; maybe TRBD1 (5 bases). V gave up 3 bases and J gave up 2 bases, with 10 bases separating them. This CDR3 contains 13 residues. CDR1 is SQVTM, CDR2 ANQGSEA, per germline. CDR3 loop: CSVDPQANYGYTF. For the CDR3, the DNA is TGCAGCGTTGATCCACAGGCGAACTATGGCTACACCTTC.

For this clonotype: A clone one base away is much larger, so this may be a read error. The chain uses TRBV24-1 and TRBJ2-5; 7 bases match TRBD2. The CDR3 runs to 16 residues. In germline, CDR1 is KGHDR, CDR2 SFDVKD. The V segment lost 2 bases and the J segment 11 bases; nucleotides outside the gene matches: 16. Here the CDR3 DNA reads TGTGCCACCAGTGATTCAGTCCGTGGACTAGGGAATGAGCAGTACTTC. Amino acid sequence: CATSDSVRGLGNEQYF.

There are a few counts of this clonotype. V gene TRBV7-2 combines with J gene TRBJ2-2; 7 bases line up with TRBD2. V shed 8 bases, J shed 1 base, and the junction held 7 bases outside the gene matches. The CDR3 spans 15 residues. Germline loops: CDR1 SGHTA, CDR2 FQGNSA. The CDR3 DNA sequence: TGTGCCAGCCAGGTTGGCGGGAGGAACACCGGGGAGCTGTTTTTT. Its protein is CASQVGGRNTGELFF.

The genes are TRBV12-3 or TRBV12-4 and TRBJ2-2, with a tentative D call TRBD1 (6 bases). V was trimmed by 8 bases and J by 8 bases, leaving 15 bases between them. CDR3 length equals 13 residues. CDR3 nucleotide sequence: TGTGCCAGCGACAGGCAGGCGTCAGGGGAGCTGTTTTTT. Protein sequence: CASDRQASGELFF.

The rearrangement joins TRBV7-9 to TRBJ2-2; 9 bases map to TRBD1. Per germline, CDR1 SEHNR and CDR2 FQNEAQ (reference sequence). The CDR3 contains 16 residues. The V and J ends lost 6 bases and 4 bases, in that order; junction bases with no gene match: 9. In DNA form, the CDR3 reads TGTGCCAGCAGGCACACCGGGACAGGGTTCACCGGGGAGCTGTTTTTT. Its protein product is CASRHTGTGFTGELFF.

The rearrangement links TRBV3-1 to TRBJ2-5; TRBD2 aligns across 16 bases. In germline, CDR1 is LGHDT, CDR2 YNNKEL (reference sequence). The CDR3 contains 21 residues. V trimming: 0 bases; J trimming: 1 base; junction bases outside the gene matches: 11. This CDR3 is CASSQEPGLAGGGVVQETQYF. In nucleotides, the CDR3 is TGTGCCAGCAGCCAAGAACCGGGACTAGCGGGAGGGGGTGTCGTCCAAGAGACCCAGTACTTC.

CDR3 protein: CASSLDRTNQPQHF. In DNA, the CDR3 is TGTGCCAGCAGCTTAGACAGGACCAATCAGCCCCAGCATTTT. This chain joins TRBV7-8 and TRBJ1-5; tentatively, D is TRBD1 (5 bases). V gave up 1 base and J gave up 3 bases, with 7 bases separating them. The CDR3 totals 14 residues. CDR1 and CDR2 from the germline V gene are SGHVS and FQNEAQ.

In its sample, this clonotype was seen a few times. The rearrangement uses TRBV12-3 or TRBV12-4 and TRBJ1-5, with D maybe TRBD1 (6 bases). This CDR3 is 16 amino acids long. Trimming pared 5 bases from V and 0 bases from J, leaving 14 bases between. For the CDR3, the DNA is TGTGCCAGCAGTCGAAAAAGGACAGATAGCAATCAGCCCCAGCATTTT. Protein: CASSRKRTDSNQPQHF.

The chain joins TRBV4-2 to TRBJ2-2; 10 nucleotides align to TRBD1. Germline lookup yields CDR1 LGHNA and CDR2 YNFKEQ. V lost 6 bases and J lost 3; bases outside the gene matches: 4. The CDR3 is 15 residues long. The CDR3 loop is CASRPGTGDTGELFF. As DNA, the CDR3 is TGTGCCAGCAGACCCGGGACAGGGGACACCGGGGAGCTGTTTTTT.

In this sample, this clonotype turned up many times. The rearrangement links TRBV12-3 or TRBV12-4 to TRBJ2-2; D is ambiguous. The CDR3 totals 12 residues. Deletions cut 2 bases from V and 6 bases from J, with 4 bases between. CDR3 sequence: CASSLQSGELFF. The CDR3 nucleotides read TGTGCCAGCAGTTTACAGTCCGGGGAGCTGTTTTTT.

This clonotype was seen ten or more times. CDR3 sequence (DNA): TGTGCCAGCAGATCTTCCCCCGTGGAGACCCAGTACTTC. As protein: CASRSSPVETQYF. The chain recombines TRBV7-9 with TRBJ2-5, with D uncertain. Per the germline V gene, CDR1 is SEHNR and CDR2 is FQNEAQ (reference sequence). Trimming took off 6 bases at V and 5 bases at J, with 13 bases between the two ends. There are 13 residues in the CDR3. The variable domain in full, with the rest retrieved from reference TRBV7-9 and TRBJ2-5, is DTGVSQNPRHKITKRGQNVTFRCDPISEHNRLYWYRQTLGQGPEFLTYFQNEAQLEKSRLLSDRFSAERPKGSFSTLEIQRTEQGDSAMYLCASRSSPVETQYFGPGTRLLVL.

This clonotype was seen just once. The rearrangement joins TRBV9 to TRBJ1-2; maybe TRBD1 (6 bases). Per germline, CDR1 SGDLS and CDR2 YYNGEE. Trimming left V 4 bases short and J 8 bases short, with 18 bases between. The CDR3 has 14 residues. The CDR3 bases are TGTGCCAGCAGCCCAAACCCGACAGGAGACGGCTACACCTTC. Encoded protein: CASSPNPTGDGYTF. The full variable domain, with the rest looked up from reference TRBV9 and TRBJ1-2, is DSGVTQTPKHLITATGQRVTLRCSPRSGDLSVYWYQQSLDQGLQFLIQYYNGEERAKGNILERFSAQQFPDLHSELNLSSLELGDSALYFCASSPNPTGDGYTFGSGTRLTVV.

This chain connects TRBV5-1 to TRBJ2-4, with D possibly being TRBD1 (6 bases). With 4 bases removed from V and 13 bases from J, the gap between germline ends came to 21 bases. Germline assignment: CDR1 SGHRS and CDR2 YFSETQ. CDR3 length: 14 residues. For the CDR3, the DNA is TGCGCCAGCAGCGTGGGGGACATTTACAATGAGCAGTACTTC. This encodes CASSVGDIYNEQYF.

This clonotype showed up just a few times. The chain uses TRBV20-1 and TRBJ2-7, with 7 bases aligning to TRBD2. The V gene's germline CDR1 is DFQATT and CDR2 SNEGSKA (reference sequence). This CDR3 has 15 amino acids. V shed 0 bases, J shed 2 bases, and the junction held 7 bases outside the gene matches. The CDR3 DNA reads as TGCAGTGCTAGAGATGTGCAGGGAGGGGCCTACGAGCAGTACTTC. This codes for CSARDVQGGAYEQYF.

This clonotype was observed many times. This sequence joins TRBV27 and TRBJ2-5, with 10 bases identical to TRBD1. This CDR3 region has 16 residues. The germline V gene has CDR1 MNHEY and CDR2 SMNVEV (reference sequence). V lost 1 base and J lost 4; bases outside the gene matches: 6. The chain's CDR3 is CASSLLTGGSRETQYF. In nucleotides, the CDR3 is TGTGCCAGCAGTTTATTGACAGGGGGCTCAAGAGAGACCCAGTACTTC.

The J gene is TRBJ2-1, the V gene TRBV4-1; unclear D gene. Germline V lookup: CDR1 MGHRA, CDR2 YSYEKL. The CDR3 has 13 residues. Trimming stripped 0 bases from V and 6 bases from J, with 6 bases between. The CDR3 loop reads CASSQDSGNEQFF. Written as DNA, the CDR3 is TGCGCCAGCAGCCAAGATTCTGGCAATGAGCAGTTCTTC.

This chain connects TRBV6-4 to TRBJ1-5; D remains ambiguous. This CDR3 spans 14 amino acids. Germline V gene lookup returns CDR1 MRHNA and CDR2 SNTAGT. V lost 5 bases to trimming and J lost 2 bases, with 10 bases between them. CDR3 nucleotides: TGTGCCAGCAGTTATGCACCGGGCAATCAGCCCCAGCATTTT. It is translated as CASSYAPGNQPQHF.

The chain links TRBV20-1 to TRBJ1-1, with a tentative D call TRBD1 (6 bases). V dropped 2 bases and J dropped 7 bases, with 8 bases sitting between them. Germline values: CDR1 DFQATT, CDR2 SNEGSKA (reference sequence). The CDR3 has 11 amino acids. The CDR3 region has the DNA TGCAGTGCTAGAAACAGGGTTGAAGCTTTCTTT. This sequence encodes CSARNRVEAFF.

The CDR3 here is CSVGTSGREGFF. The CDR3 DNA follows: TGCAGCGTGGGTACCAGCGGGAGGGAAGGGTTCTTC. The chain employs TRBV29-1 and TRBJ2-1; 10 nucleotides align to TRBD2. J was trimmed by 15 bases and V by 6 bases; bases with no gene match: 11. The germline V gene has CDR1 SQVTM and CDR2 ANQGSEA. This CDR3 has 12 residues.

V usage is TRBV20-1 and J usage is TRBJ1-2; D is possibly TRBD1 (5 bases). Germline V CDR1 and CDR2: DFQATT, SNEGSKA (reference sequence). This CDR3 comprises 14 residues. The V gene lost 5 bases and the J gene lost 5 bases, with 18 bases spanning the gap. This CDR3 reads CSAVPGLGSYGYTF. DNA for the CDR3: TGCAGTGCTGTCCCGGGACTTGGAAGTTATGGCTACACCTTC.